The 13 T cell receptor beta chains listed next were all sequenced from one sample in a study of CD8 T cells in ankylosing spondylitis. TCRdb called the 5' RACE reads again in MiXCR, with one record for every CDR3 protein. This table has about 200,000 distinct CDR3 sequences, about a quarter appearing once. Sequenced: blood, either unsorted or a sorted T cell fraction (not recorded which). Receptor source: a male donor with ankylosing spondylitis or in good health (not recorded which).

The DNA of the CDR3 is TGCAGTGCTAGAGATCGACTAGCCCCCTACAATGAGCAGTTCTTC. Protein sequence: CSARDRLAPYNEQFF. This sequence joins TRBV20-1 and TRBJ2-1; 7 positions agree with TRBD2. The CDR3 contains 15 residues. Germline loops: CDR1 DFQATT, CDR2 SNEGSKA (reference sequence). Unmatched junction bases numbered 4, after V lost 0 bases and J lost 2 bases.

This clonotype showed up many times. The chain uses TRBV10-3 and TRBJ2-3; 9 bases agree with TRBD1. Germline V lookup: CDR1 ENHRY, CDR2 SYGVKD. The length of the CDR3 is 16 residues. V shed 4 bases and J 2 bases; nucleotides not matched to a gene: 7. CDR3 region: CAISATGGTHTDTQYF. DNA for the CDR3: TGTGCCATCAGTGCGACAGGGGGAACCCACACAGATACGCAGTATTTT.

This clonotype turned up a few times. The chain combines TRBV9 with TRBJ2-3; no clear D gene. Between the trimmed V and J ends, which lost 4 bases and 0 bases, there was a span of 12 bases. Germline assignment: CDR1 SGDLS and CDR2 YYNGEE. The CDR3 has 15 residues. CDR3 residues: CASSPSPTSTDTQYF. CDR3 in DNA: TGTGCCAGCAGCCCCTCGCCTACTAGCACAGATACGCAGTATTTT.

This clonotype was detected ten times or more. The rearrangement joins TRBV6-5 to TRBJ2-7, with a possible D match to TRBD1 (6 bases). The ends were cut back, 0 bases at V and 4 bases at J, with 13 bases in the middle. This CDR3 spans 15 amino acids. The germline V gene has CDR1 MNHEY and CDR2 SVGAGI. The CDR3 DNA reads TGTGCCAGCAGTTACTCGGGGGCACAAACTTACGAGCAGTACTTC. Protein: CASSYSGAQTYEQYF.

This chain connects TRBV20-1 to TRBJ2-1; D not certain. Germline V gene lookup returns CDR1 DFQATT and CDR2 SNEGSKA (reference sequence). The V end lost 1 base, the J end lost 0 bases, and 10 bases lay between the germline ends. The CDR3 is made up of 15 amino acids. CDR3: CSARGIKTSYNEQFF. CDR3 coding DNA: TGCAGTGCTAGAGGAATAAAGACCTCCTACAATGAGCAGTTCTTC.

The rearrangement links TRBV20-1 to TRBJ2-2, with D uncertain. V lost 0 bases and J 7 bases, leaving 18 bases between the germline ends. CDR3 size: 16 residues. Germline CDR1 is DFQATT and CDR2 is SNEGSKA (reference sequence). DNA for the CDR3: TGCAGTGCTAGAGATCCGGCTAGACAATTTGACGGGGAGCTGTTTTTT. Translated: CSARDPARQFDGELFF.

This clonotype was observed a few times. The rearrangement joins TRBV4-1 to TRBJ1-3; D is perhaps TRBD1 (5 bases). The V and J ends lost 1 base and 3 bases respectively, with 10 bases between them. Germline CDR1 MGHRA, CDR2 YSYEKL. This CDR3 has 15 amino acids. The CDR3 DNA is TGCGCCAGCAGCCAAGCAGGGAATTTTGGAAACACCATATATTTT. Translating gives CASSQAGNFGNTIYF.

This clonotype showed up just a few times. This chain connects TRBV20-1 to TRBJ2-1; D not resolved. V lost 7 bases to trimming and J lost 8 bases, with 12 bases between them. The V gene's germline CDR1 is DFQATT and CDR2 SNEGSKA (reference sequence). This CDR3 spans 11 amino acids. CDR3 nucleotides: TGCAGTGTCGAGGAGCTATATGAGCAGTTCTTC. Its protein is CSVEELYEQFF.

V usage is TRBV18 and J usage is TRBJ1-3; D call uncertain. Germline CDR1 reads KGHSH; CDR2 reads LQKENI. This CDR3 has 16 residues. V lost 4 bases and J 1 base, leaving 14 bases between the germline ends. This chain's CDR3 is CASSLEQRGSGNTIYF. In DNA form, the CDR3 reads TGTGCCAGCTCACTCGAACAGCGCGGATCTGGAAACACCATATATTTT.

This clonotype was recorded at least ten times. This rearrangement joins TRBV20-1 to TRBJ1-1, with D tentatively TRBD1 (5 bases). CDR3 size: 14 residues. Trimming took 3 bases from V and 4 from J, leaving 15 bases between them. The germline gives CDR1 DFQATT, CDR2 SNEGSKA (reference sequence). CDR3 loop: CSASLTAGPTEAFF. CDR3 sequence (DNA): TGCAGTGCTAGCCTTACTGCGGGGCCCACTGAAGCTTTCTTT.

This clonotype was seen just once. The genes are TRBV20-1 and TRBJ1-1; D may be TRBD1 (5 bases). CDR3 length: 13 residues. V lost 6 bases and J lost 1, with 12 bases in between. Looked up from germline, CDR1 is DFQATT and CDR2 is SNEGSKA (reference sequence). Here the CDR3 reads CSANGHTNTEAFF. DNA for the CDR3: TGCAGTGCCAACGGACATACGAACACTGAAGCTTTCTTT.

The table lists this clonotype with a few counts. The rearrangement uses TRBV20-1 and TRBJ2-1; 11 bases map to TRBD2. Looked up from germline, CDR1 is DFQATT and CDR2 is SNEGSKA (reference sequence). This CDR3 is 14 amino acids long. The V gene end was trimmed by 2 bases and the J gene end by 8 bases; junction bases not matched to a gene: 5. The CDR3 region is CSARTSGSRHEQFF. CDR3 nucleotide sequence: TGCAGTGCTAGAACTAGCGGGAGTCGGCATGAGCAGTTCTTC.

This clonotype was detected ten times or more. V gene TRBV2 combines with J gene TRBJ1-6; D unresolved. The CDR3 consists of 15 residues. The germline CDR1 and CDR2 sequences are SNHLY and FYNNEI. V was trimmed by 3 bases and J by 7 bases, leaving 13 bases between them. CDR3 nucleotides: TGTGCCAGCAGTGATTGGGTTGGAGGAAATTCACCCCTCCACTTT. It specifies CASSDWVGGNSPLHF.